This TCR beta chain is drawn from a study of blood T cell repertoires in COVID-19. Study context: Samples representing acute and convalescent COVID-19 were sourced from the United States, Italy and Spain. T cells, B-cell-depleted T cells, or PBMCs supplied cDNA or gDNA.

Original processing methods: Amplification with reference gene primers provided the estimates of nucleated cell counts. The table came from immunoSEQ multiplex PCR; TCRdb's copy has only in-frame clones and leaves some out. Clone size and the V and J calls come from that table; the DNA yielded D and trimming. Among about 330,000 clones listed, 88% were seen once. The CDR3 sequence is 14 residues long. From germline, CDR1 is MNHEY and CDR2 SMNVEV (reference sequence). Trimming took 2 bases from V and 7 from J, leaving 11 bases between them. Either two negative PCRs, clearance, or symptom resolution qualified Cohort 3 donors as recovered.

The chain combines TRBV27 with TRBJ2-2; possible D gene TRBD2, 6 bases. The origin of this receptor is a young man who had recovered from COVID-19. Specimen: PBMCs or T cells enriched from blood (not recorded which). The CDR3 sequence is CASSLGGIGGELFF. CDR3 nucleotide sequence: TGTGCCAGCAGTTTAGGGGGGATCGGCGGGGAGCTGTTTTTT.